This TCR beta chain was recorded in a study of breast tumors, draining lymph nodes, adjacent tissues. Broader study findings: The data were judged consistent with most tumor T cells coming from lymph node and expanding in tumor. The lymph node origin of tumor T cells was framed as consistent with a hypothesis, not demonstrated. Luminal-like breast cancer showed significantly higher tumor–nontumor repertoire similarity than basal-like. Tumor repertoires ranked between lymph nodes and nontumor tissue in diversity, with V and J gene preferences.

Samples came from axillary lymph nodes draining the breast cancer. TCRdb re-called the multiplex PCR reads through MiXCR, storing one row per CDR3 protein. The sample comprises around 190,000 distinct CDR3 sequences, 30% to 35% of which are singletons, and about 4.5% rests with the top ten. Many counts were recorded for this clonotype. Its specificity is unknown. The CDR3 runs 15 residues. V shed 4 bases and J shed 1 base, with 11 bases lying between them. CDR1 and CDR2 (germline): MGHRA, YSYEKL. Material for sequencing was axillary lymph node tissue. This clonotype was sampled from a female donor with breast cancer. Some clones in this sample may be carry-over from other donors' samples. The chain recombines TRBV4-1 with TRBJ1-3; possible D gene TRBD1, 5 bases. CDR3 protein: CASSPDRTSGNTIYF. CDR3 sequence (DNA): TGCGCCAGCAGCCCCGACAGAACATCTGGAAACACCATATATTTT.